These 20 T cell receptor beta chains share one sample of origin, sequenced in a study of CD8 T cells in Susac syndrome. Random hexamers primed reverse transcription of about 0.45 to 1 ug RNA. TCRdb ran MiXCR on the immunoSEQ multiplex PCR reads and lists one entry per CDR3 protein. This sample has about 200,000 distinct CDR3 sequences, with roughly 95% found just once. Sequencing used CD4+ T cells from PBMCs. These receptor sequences come from a human donor with multiple sclerosis.

V and J are TRBV5-1 and TRBJ2-7, with 9 bases lining up with TRBD1. J gave up 6 bases and V 2 bases, and 6 bases lay outside the gene matches. Germline loops: CDR1 SGHRS, CDR2 YFSETQ. The CDR3 spans 14 residues. For the CDR3, the DNA is TGCGCCAGCAGCTTACCGGGACAGGGCACCGAGCAGTACTTC. Translating it yields CASSLPGQGTEQYF.

CDR3 sequence: CASSQVNLGLSFQETQYF. CDR3 DNA: TGCGCCAGCAGCCAGGTCAATCTGGGGTTATCCTTCCAAGAGACCCAGTACTTC. The gene calls are TRBV4-1 and TRBJ2-5; D is ambiguous. Germline-derived CDR1 and CDR2 are MGHRA and YSYEKL. Trimming shortened V by 3 bases and J by 1 base, and 21 bases separated the two germline ends. The CDR3 covers 18 residues.

The V gene is TRBV5-1, the J gene TRBJ2-7, with D possibly matching TRBD1 (5 bases). The germline gives CDR1 SGHRS, CDR2 YFSETQ. The CDR3 is 12 amino acids. V lost 5 bases and J lost 4, with 10 bases in between. The DNA for the CDR3 is TGCGCCAGCAGGGACAACACATACGAGCAGTACTTC. Translating gives CASRDNTYEQYF. Drawing the rest from reference TRBV5-1 and TRBJ2-7, the complete variable domain is KAGVTQTPRYLIKTRGQQVTLSCSPISGHRSVSWYQQTPGQGLQFLFEYFSETQRNKGNFPGRFSGRQFSNSRSEMNVSTLELGDSALYLCASRDNTYEQYFGPGTRLTVT.

In its sample, this clonotype was seen once. This chain uses TRBV19 with TRBJ2-1; D gene uncertain. Germline CDR1 reads LNHDA; CDR2 reads SQIVND (reference sequence). CDR3 length: 16 residues. Trimming took 7 bases from V and 0 from J, leaving 16 bases between them. This chain's CDR3 is CASIGRGRHSYNEQFF. For the CDR3, the DNA is TGTGCCAGTATTGGTCGTGGGCGTCACTCCTACAATGAGCAGTTCTTC.

DNA of the CDR3: TGCAGCGTGAGGAGACATCTGGAGACCCAGTACTTC. Translating gives CSVRRHLETQYF. The V gene is TRBV29-1, the J gene TRBJ2-5, with unresolved D. CDR1 and CDR2 from the germline V gene are SQVTM and ANQGSEA. V lost 6 bases, J lost 5 bases, and 13 bases lay in between. CDR3 length: 12 amino acids.

The CDR3 here is CSAAGLRFYEQFF. The CDR3, as DNA: TGCAGTGCTGCGGGACTCCGTTTTTATGAGCAGTTCTTC. The chain joins TRBV20-1 to TRBJ2-1; the D gene is possibly TRBD2 (6 bases). This CDR3 contains 13 residues. V was cut by 5 bases and J by 8 bases, with 16 bases left in between. CDR1 and CDR2 (germline): DFQATT, SNEGSKA (reference sequence).

The chain has TRBV12-3 or TRBV12-4 and TRBJ1-5, with 11 bases aligning to TRBD1. The CDR3 is 17 amino acids. V lost 5 bases, J lost 1 base, and 7 bases stayed unmatched. The CDR3, as DNA: TGTGCCAGCAGTCTGGACAGGGGGCTCTCAAGCAATCAGCCCCAGCATTTT. As protein: CASSLDRGLSSNQPQHF.

In its sample, this clonotype was seen once. The chain links TRBV5-1 to TRBJ2-2, with D possibly being TRBD2 (6 bases). The V end was cut by 4 bases, the J end by 3 bases, with 13 bases between. This CDR3 spans 15 amino acids. Germline lookup yields CDR1 SGHRS and CDR2 YFSETQ. CDR3 sequence: CASSTDGGYTGELFF. The CDR3 DNA sequence: TGCGCCAGCAGCACGGACGGAGGGTACACCGGGGAGCTGTTTTTT.

The gene calls are TRBV15 and TRBJ2-1, with D tentatively TRBD1 or TRBD2 (5 bases each). CDR1 LNHNV and CDR2 YYDKDF come from the germline V gene (reference sequence). V was cut by 0 bases and J by 3 bases, with 12 bases left in between. This CDR3 is 16 amino acids long. CDR3 bases: TGTGCCACCAGCAGAGATCCGGGGACGGGCTACAATGAGCAGTTCTTC. Its translation is CATSRDPGTGYNEQFF.

This chain connects TRBV29-1 to TRBJ1-2; 7 nucleotides align to TRBD1. The CDR3 spans 11 residues. Germline loops: CDR1 SQVTM, CDR2 ANQGSEA. V shed 3 bases, J shed 14 bases, and the junction held 9 bases outside the gene matches. This chain's CDR3 is CSVDLNDRVTF. CDR3 DNA: TGCAGCGTTGACCTTAACGACAGGGTGACCTTC. Full variable domain (outside the CDR3, taken from reference TRBV29-1 and TRBJ1-2): SAVISQKPSRDICQRGTSLTIQCQVDSQVTMMFWYRQQPGQSLTLIATANQGSEATYESGFVIDKFPISRPNLTFSTLTVSNMSPEDSSIYLCSVDLNDRVTFGSGTRLTVV.

The genes are TRBV18 and TRBJ2-4; 11 bases match TRBD1. Germline CDR1 and CDR2: KGHSH and LQKENI. The CDR3 has 14 amino acids. J was trimmed by 8 bases and V by 3 bases; bases with no gene match: 3. The CDR3, as DNA: TGTGCCAGCTCACCCGGGACAGGGGGTTACATTCAGTACTTC. Its translation is CASSPGTGGYIQYF. The complete variable domain, with remaining parts taken from reference TRBV18 and TRBJ2-4, reads NAGVMQNPRHLVRRRGQEARLRCSPMKGHSHVYWYRQLPEEGLKFMVYLQKENIIDESGMPKERFSAEFPKEGPSILRIQQVVRGDSAAYFCASSPGTGGYIQYFGAGTRLSVL.

The J gene is TRBJ1-2, the V gene TRBV29-1, with D possibly being TRBD1 (6 bases). Germline-derived CDR1 and CDR2 are SQVTM and ANQGSEA. The CDR3 runs 11 residues. V gave up 7 bases and J gave up 4 bases, with 10 bases separating them. Here the CDR3 reads CSGGAAYGYTF. The CDR3 region has the DNA TGCAGCGGGGGGGCAGCCTATGGCTACACCTTC.

With regard to this clonotype: A junction end diverges from the germline sequence, so it may reflect a read error. This rearrangement joins TRBV19 to TRBJ2-1; D is uncertain. The CDR3 is 15 amino acids. Germline CDR1 LNHDA, CDR2 SQIVND (reference sequence). This CDR3 reads CASSVDLLPANEQFF. The CDR3 DNA reads TGTGCCAGTAGTGTAGACCTCCTCCCGGCCAATGAGCAGTTCTTC.

A single count supports this clonotype. V usage is TRBV20-1 and J usage is TRBJ2-5, with 10 bases lining up with TRBD2. CDR1 and CDR2 from the germline V gene are DFQATT and SNEGSKA (reference sequence). The V segment lost 5 bases and the J segment 5 bases; nucleotides outside the gene matches: 8. CDR3 length: 14 amino acids. This chain's CDR3 is CSAVSGRAVETQYF. CDR3 DNA: TGCAGTGCTGTAAGCGGGAGGGCGGTGGAGACCCAGTACTTC.

This chain links TRBV7-2 with TRBJ1-1; D ambiguous. The CDR3 loop spans 15 amino acids. The V and J ends lost 1 base and 5 bases respectively, with 14 bases between them. Germline CDR1 reads SGHTA; CDR2 reads FQGNSA. The CDR3 is CASSLVIGFGTEAFF. Here the CDR3 DNA reads TGTGCCAGCAGCTTAGTTATCGGGTTCGGGACTGAAGCTTTCTTT.

This chain connects TRBV2 to TRBJ2-2, with D unresolved. The V and J ends lost 3 bases and 3 bases respectively, with 5 bases between them. CDR3 size: 13 residues. Per germline, CDR1 SNHLY and CDR2 FYNNEI. The CDR3 here is CASSDRYTGELFF. CDR3 DNA sequence: TGTGCCAGCAGTGACCGGTACACCGGGGAGCTGTTTTTT.

This sequence joins TRBV30 and TRBJ2-7; 7 positions agree with TRBD1. After removal of 4 bases from V and 0 bases from J, the junction contained 6 bases not matched to a gene. Germline V gene sequence: CDR1 GTSNPN, CDR2 SVGIG (reference sequence). CDR3 length equals 14 residues. DNA for the CDR3: TGTGCCTGGAACAAGGGACAGTCCTCCTACGAGCAGTACTTC. Translated, it gives CAWNKGQSSYEQYF. Looking up the rest from reference TRBV30 and TRBJ2-7 gives the full variable domain: SQTIHQWPATLVQPVGSPLSLECTVEGTSNPNLYWYRQAAGRGLQLLFYSVGIGQISSEVPQNLSASRPQDRQFILSSKKLLLSDSGFYLCAWNKGQSSYEQYFGPGTRLTVT.

The chain links TRBV9 to TRBJ2-1, with 7 bases that match TRBD2. The CDR3 contains 15 residues. The trim removed 0 bases at V and 7 bases at J, leaving 7 bases unmatched. Germline loops: CDR1 SGDLS, CDR2 YYNGEE. This CDR3 is CASSVEGREWNEQFF. The DNA for the CDR3 is TGTGCCAGCAGCGTAGAAGGGCGGGAGTGGAATGAGCAGTTCTTC.

The CDR3 sequence is CASSLQRDSSGQYF. CDR3 coding DNA: TGTGCCAGCAGTCTCCAAAGGGACAGTTCTGGGCAGTATTTT. The gene calls are TRBV6-5 and TRBJ2-3; TRBD1 matches 7 bases. Germline V gives CDR1 MNHEY, CDR2 SVGAGI. The J segment lost 11 bases and the V segment lost 5 bases, leaving 13 bases of the junction unmatched. The CDR3 consists of 14 residues.

There are a few counts of this clonotype. The chain recombines TRBV6-2 or TRBV6-3 with TRBJ2-1; D is uncertain. The CDR3 contains 11 residues. The V gene's germline CDR1 is MNHEY and CDR2 SVGEGT. Trimming took 5 bases from V and 11 from J, leaving 10 bases between them. The CDR3 reads CASSPRSKQFF. The CDR3 DNA sequence: TGTGCCAGCAGTCCTCGGTCGAAGCAGTTCTTC.